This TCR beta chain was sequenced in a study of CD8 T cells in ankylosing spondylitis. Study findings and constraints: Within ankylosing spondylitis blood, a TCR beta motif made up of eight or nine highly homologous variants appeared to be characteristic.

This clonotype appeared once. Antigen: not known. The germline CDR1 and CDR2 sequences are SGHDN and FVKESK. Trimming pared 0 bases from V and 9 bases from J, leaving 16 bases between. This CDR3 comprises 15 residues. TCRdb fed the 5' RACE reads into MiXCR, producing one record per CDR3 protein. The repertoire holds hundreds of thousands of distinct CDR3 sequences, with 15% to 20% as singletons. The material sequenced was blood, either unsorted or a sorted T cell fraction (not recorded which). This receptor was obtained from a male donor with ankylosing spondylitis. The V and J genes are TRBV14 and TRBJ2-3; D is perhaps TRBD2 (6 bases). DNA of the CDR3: TGTGCCAGCAGCCAAGAAGGAGGGGTTCTTCGCACGCAGTATTTT. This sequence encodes CASSQEGGVLRTQYF.